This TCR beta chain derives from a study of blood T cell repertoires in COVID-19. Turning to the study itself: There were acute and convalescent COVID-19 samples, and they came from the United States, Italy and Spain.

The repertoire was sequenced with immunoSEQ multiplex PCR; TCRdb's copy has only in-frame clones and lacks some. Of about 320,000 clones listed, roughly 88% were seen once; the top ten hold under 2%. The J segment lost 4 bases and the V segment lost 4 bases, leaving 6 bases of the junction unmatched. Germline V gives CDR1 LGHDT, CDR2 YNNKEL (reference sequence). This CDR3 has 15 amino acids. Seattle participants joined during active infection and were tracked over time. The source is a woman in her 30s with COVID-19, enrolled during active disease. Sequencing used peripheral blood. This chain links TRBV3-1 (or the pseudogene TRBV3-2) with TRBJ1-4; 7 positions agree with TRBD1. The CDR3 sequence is CASSLRTGDNEKLFF. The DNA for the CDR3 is TGTGCCAGCAGCCTAAGGACAGGAGATAATGAAAAACTGTTTTTT.